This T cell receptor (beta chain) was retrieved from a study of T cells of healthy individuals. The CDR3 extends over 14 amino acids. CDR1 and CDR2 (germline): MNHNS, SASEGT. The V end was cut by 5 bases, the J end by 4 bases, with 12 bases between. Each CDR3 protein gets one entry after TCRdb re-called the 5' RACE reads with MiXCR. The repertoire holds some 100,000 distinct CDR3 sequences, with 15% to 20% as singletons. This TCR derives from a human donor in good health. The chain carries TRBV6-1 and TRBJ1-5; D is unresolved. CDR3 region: CASSKDGKNQPQHF. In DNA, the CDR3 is TGTGCCAGCAGTAAAGACGGAAAAAATCAGCCCCAGCATTTT.